This T cell receptor (beta chain) was sequenced during a study of patients and donors after allogeneic stem cell transplantation. TCRdb used MiXCR to reprocess the RT-PCR reads, holding one entry per CDR3 protein. The sample has about a million distinct CDR3 sequences, more than 15% seen once. V dropped 8 bases and J dropped 0 bases, with 11 bases sitting between them. This CDR3 spans 14 amino acids. The germline V gene has CDR1 SNHLY and CDR2 FYNNEI. The sequence came from a human donor who was either an allogeneic HSCT recipient or a stem cell or donor lymphocyte infusion donor (not recorded which). It is not recorded whose cells these are; they may come from a transplant donor. The V and J genes are TRBV2 and TRBJ2-1; D ambiguous. The sequenced material came from blood, either unsorted or a sorted T cell fraction (not recorded which). The CDR3 sequence: CASESDGSYNEQFF. Here the CDR3 DNA reads TGTGCCAGCGAATCAGACGGCTCCTACAATGAGCAGTTCTTC.